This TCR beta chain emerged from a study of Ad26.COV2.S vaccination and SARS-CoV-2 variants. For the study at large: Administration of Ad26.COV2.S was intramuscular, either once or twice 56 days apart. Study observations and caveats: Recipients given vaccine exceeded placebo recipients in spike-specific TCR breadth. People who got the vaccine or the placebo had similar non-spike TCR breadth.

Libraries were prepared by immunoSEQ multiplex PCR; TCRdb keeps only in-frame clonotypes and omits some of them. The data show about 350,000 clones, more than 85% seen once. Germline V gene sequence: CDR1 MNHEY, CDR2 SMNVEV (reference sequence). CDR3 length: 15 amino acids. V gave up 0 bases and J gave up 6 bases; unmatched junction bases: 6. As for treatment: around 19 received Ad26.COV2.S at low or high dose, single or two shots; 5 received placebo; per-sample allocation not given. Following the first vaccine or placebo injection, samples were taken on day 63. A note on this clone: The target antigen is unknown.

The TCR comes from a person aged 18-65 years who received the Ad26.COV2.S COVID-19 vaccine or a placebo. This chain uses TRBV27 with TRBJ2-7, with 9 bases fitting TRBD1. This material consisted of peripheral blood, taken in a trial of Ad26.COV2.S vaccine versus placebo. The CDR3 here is CASSLSPTGGGEQYF. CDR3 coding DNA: TGTGCCAGCAGTTTATCTCCGACAGGGGGGGGCGAGCAGTACTTC.